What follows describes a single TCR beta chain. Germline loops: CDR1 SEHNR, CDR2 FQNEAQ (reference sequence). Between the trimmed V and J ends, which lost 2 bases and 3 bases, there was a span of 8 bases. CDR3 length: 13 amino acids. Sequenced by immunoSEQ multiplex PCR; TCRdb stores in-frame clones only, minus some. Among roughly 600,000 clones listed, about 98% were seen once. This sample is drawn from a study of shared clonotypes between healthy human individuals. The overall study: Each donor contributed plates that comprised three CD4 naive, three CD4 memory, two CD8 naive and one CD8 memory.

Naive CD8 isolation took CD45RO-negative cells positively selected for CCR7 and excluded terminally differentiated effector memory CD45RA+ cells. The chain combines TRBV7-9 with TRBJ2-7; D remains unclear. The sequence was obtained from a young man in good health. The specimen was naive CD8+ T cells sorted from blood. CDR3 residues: CASSLQLNYEQYF. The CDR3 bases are TGTGCCAGCAGCTTACAACTTAACTACGAGCAGTACTTC.